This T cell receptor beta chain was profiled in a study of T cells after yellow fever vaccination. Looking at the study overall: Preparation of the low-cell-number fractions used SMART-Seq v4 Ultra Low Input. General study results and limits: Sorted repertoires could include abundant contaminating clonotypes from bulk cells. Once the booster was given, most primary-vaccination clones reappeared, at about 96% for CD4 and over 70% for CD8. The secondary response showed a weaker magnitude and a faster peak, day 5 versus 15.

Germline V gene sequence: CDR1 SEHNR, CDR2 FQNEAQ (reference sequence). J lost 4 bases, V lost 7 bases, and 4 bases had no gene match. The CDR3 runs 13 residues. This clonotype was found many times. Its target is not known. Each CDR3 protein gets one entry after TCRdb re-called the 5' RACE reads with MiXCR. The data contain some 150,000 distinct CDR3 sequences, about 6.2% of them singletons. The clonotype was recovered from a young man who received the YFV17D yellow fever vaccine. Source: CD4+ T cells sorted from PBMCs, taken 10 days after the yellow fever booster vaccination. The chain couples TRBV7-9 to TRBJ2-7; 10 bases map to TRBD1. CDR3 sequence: CASMRTGGYEQYF. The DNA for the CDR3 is TGTGCCAGCATGCGGACAGGGGGGTACGAGCAGTACTTC.